This T cell receptor (beta chain) was recorded in a study of blood T cells in healthy people across ages. At the level of the study: About one barcoded TCR beta cDNA was captured per two T cells.

Germline CDR1 SEHNR, CDR2 FQNEAQ (reference sequence). Between the trimmed V and J ends, which lost 4 bases and 5 bases, there was a span of 13 bases. The CDR3 sequence is 14 residues long. The use of a sample-barcoded 5' primer and a J-beta primer mix characterized a second PCR of about 7 to 12 cycles. TCRdb reprocessed the 5' RACE reads with MiXCR, giving one entry per CDR3 protein. In the table there are about 900,000 distinct CDR3 sequences, about 48% of which are singletons. The genes are TRBV7-9 and TRBJ2-3; a weak D match, TRBD2 (5 bases). Sequenced sample: blood. This receptor was obtained from a man younger than 40 in good health. Here the CDR3 reads CASSSSGLGDTQYF. The CDR3 DNA is TGTGCCAGCAGCTCCAGCGGTCTCGGAGATACGCAGTATTTT.